The clone carrying this TCR beta chain was counted many times. Its antigen is unknown. RNA transcripts served as template for amplifying TCR beta CDR3 sequences. The workflow started with a first-round RT-PCR run with HTBI primers and then moved on to a second-round multiplex PCR. TCRdb called the multiplex PCR reads again in MiXCR, with one record for every CDR3 protein. The table lists 500,000 to 800,000 distinct CDR3 sequences, about 41% of them singletons, with roughly 3% in the top ten. Other autoimmune diseases, uncontrolled infections, pregnancy or lactation led to the exclusion of patients. The source of the sample is a study of Graves' ophthalmopathy and Graves' hyperthyroidism. Study details: Samples of peripheral blood were obtained at initial diagnosis, prior to treatment of any kind.

This CDR3 is 14 amino acids long. The V gene lost 0 bases and the J gene lost 6 bases, with 11 bases spanning the gap. Germline lookup yields CDR1 LNHNV and CDR2 YYDKDF (reference sequence). Study-level results: Progression of ophthalmopathy was predicted by the model with approximately 71% sensitivity and roughly 78% specificity. Blood contained most expanded thyroid clonotypes exceeding 0.001 frequency.

This TCR came from an adult man with Graves' ophthalmopathy. The rearrangement links TRBV15 to TRBJ1-1; the D gene is possibly TRBD1 (6 bases). Sample: peripheral blood. DNA of the CDR3: TGTGCCACCAGCAGAGAAGGGGGGGGGTCTGAAGCTTTCTTT. Translation: CATSREGGGSEAFF.